Listed here is a single TCR beta chain. Its target is unknown. The data stem from a study of type 1 regulatory T cells. Study details: An in vitro protocol generated T-allo10, a Tr1-enriched, alloantigen-specific CD4 T cell product.

TCRdb reprocessed the reads via MiXCR and lists one record per CDR3 protein. The table has about 67,000 distinct CDR3 sequences, nearly 50% seen once. There are 12 residues in the CDR3. V was clipped by 3 bases and J by 2 bases, with 5 bases between them. CDR1 is SGHTA and CDR2 is FQGNSA in the germline V gene. The sequencing sample was made of cultured non-Tr1 T cells, either the whole culture or a sorted T cell fraction (not recorded which). The rearrangement uses TRBV7-2 and TRBJ2-7; D is ambiguous. This clonotype originated in a human donor in good health. This CDR3 reads CASSFNTYEQYF. The CDR3 bases are TGTGCCAGCAGCTTTAATACCTACGAGCAGTACTTC.